This is a list of T cell receptor beta chains from one sample in a study of blood T cells in healthy people across ages. TCRdb independently ran MiXCR on the 5' RACE reads; one entry per CDR3 protein. The repertoire has about 780,000 distinct CDR3 sequences, 46% of them found once; the top ten carry over 15%. The sample consisted of blood. These receptors all come from a man older than 75 in good health. The CDR3 runs from the conserved cysteine through the conserved F or W. The order of the fields is J gene, V gene, CDR3 protein.

J: TRBJ1-2; V: TRBV6-6; CDR3: CASRDRQGTNYGYTF
J: TRBJ1-1; V: TRBV15; CDR3: CATSRDNTQAFF
J: -; V: TRBV7-4; CDR3: CASRWTSGTPYEQYF
J: TRBJ2-6; V: TRBV5-1; CDR3: CASSSWRQGGPGANVLTF
J: TRBJ2-2; V: TRBV6-5; CDR3: CASRRGGINTGVLFF
J: TRBJ1-5; V: TRBV28; CDR3: CASRPTGVRNQPQHF
J: TRBJ1-1; V: TRBV20-1; CDR3: CSARGGTEPFF
J: TRBJ2-7; V: TRBV7-6; CDR3: CASSLSPGQGDNEQYF
J: -; V: TRBV18; CDR3: CASSIGQGAYNEQYF
J: TRBJ2-4; V: TRBV6-2/TRBV6-3; CDR3: CASSYRLSRDLLTDKNIQYF
J: TRBJ2-7; V: TRBV9; CDR3: CASSPRQGPTYEQYF
J: TRBJ2-1; V: TRBV28; CDR3: CASGDYNEQFF
J: TRBJ2-5; V: TRBV15; CDR3: CATSRESFRDEQYF
J: TRBJ2-5; V: TRBV4-3; CDR3: CASSQEIAGVFQETQYF
J: TRBJ2-5; V: TRBV29-1; CDR3: CSVEDGRGETQYF
J: TRBJ2-2; V: TRBV19; CDR3: CASSTHTANTGELFF
J: TRBJ2-3; V: TRBV6-5; CDR3: CASSDGTSTGTQYF
J: TRBJ2-2; V: TRBV27; CDR3: CASSLFSGMGTGELFF
J: TRBJ2-2; V: TRBV11-3; CDR3: CASSTGGLNTGELFF
J: TRBJ1-2; V: TRBV4-3; CDR3: CASSQDVVRDGYTF
J: TRBJ2-7; V: TRBV20-1; CDR3: CSARAVDKSSYEQYF
J: TRBJ2-3; V: TRBV19; CDR3: CASSGQGGWGTDTQYF
J: TRBJ2-3; V: TRBV4-2; CDR3: CASSQALESSTDTQYF
J: TRBJ2-3; V: TRBV29-1; CDR3: CSVEDPRRSTDTQYF
J: TRBJ2-7; V: TRBV4-1; CDR3: CASSQGPPGTDSYEQYF
J: TRBJ2-1; V: TRBV27; CDR3: CASSPASGHNEQFF
J: TRBJ2-1; V: TRBV3-1; CDR3: CASSRYSGGHYNEQFF
J: TRBJ2-7; V: TRBV20-1; CDR3: CSARMDGGIYEQYF
J: TRBJ2-5; V: TRBV4-2; CDR3: CASSQDGGGWETQYF
J: TRBJ2-3; V: TRBV6-2/TRBV6-3; CDR3: CATVSSTDTQYF
J: TRBJ2-7; V: TRBV4-3; CDR3: CASSQEGLPNEQYF
J: TRBJ2-1; V: TRBV27; CDR3: CASSLTINTGTSGMGTYNEQFF
J: TRBJ2-3; V: TRBV11-2; CDR3: CASSRGLASDTQYF
J: TRBJ2-7; V: TRBV20-1; CDR3: CSAPPVPSYEQYF
J: TRBJ1-1; V: TRBV7-2; CDR3: CASSLVAGREAFF
J: TRBJ2-3; V: TRBV11-3; CDR3: CASSLAGIESTDTQYF
J: TRBJ2-6; V: TRBV7-3; CDR3: CASSLTSGGSGANVLTF
J: TRBJ1-1; V: TRBV6-1; CDR3: CASSERGAYTEAFF
J: TRBJ2-2; V: TRBV9; CDR3: CASSVTGGGSPGELFF
J: TRBJ2-5; V: TRBV5-1; CDR3: CASSKDSHGNEQYF
J: TRBJ2-2; V: TRBV7-9; CDR3: CASSPFGDPPYTGELFF
J: TRBJ2-4; V: TRBV4-2; CDR3: CASSDESGRAYNEQYF
J: TRBJ2-1; V: TRBV9; CDR3: CASSEGKGLGEQFF
J: TRBJ2-1; V: TRBV30; CDR3: CAWSAGGQGLETQFF
J: TRBJ2-7; V: TRBV27; CDR3: CASSPSRESGYEQYF
J: TRBJ2-3; V: TRBV5-1; CDR3: CASSFEDRSTDTQYF
J: -; V: TRBV10-3; CDR3: CAISDADEQYF
J: TRBJ1-4; V: TRBV27; CDR3: CASSPQGDEKLFF
J: TRBJ2-7; V: TRBV4-3; CDR3: CASSQMGLAGGSEQYF
J: TRBJ1-4; V: TRBV28; CDR3: CASSLDATTNEKLFF
J: TRBJ2-4; V: TRBV7-8; CDR3: CASSPREGGNIQYF